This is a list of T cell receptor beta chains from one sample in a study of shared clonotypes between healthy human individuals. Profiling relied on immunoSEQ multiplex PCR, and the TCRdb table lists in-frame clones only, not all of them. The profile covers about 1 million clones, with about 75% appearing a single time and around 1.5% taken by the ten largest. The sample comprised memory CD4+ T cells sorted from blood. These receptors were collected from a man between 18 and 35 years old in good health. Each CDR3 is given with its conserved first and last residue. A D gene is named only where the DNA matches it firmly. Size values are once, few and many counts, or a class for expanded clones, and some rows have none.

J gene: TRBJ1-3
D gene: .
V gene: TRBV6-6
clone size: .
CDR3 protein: CASRRTDSGNTIYF
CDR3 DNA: TGTGCCAGCAGGAGGACGGACTCTGGAAACACCATATATTTT

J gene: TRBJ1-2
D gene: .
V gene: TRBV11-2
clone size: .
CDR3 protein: CASRTDDGYTF
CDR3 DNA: TGTGCCAGCAGGACAGATGATGGCTACACCTTC

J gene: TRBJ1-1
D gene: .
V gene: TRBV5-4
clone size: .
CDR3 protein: CASSLAGRNTEAFF
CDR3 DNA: TGTGCCAGCAGCTTGGCAGGGAGGAACACTGAAGCTTTCTTT

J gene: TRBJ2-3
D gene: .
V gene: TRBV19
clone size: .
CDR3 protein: CASAQLRAGSTDTQYF
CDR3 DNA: TGTGCCAGTGCCCAACTCAGGGCGGGGAGCACAGATACGCAGTATTTT

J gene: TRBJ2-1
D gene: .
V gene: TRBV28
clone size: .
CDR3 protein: CASSSSETGDYNEQFF
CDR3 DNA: TGTGCCAGCAGCTCCTCGGAAACGGGAGATTACAATGAGCAGTTCTTC

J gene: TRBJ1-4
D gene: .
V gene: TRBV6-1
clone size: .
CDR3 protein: CASCVTTTNEKLFF
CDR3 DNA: TGTGCCAGTTGCGTCACCACAACTAATGAAAAACTGTTTTTT

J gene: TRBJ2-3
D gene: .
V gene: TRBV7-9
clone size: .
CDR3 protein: CASSPTSPTDTQYF
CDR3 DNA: TGTGCCAGCAGCCCCACTAGCCCCACAGATACGCAGTATTTT

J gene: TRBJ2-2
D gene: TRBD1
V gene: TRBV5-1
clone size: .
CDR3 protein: CASSTLDRGLVGELFF
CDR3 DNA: TGCGCCAGCAGCACCTTGGACAGGGGGCTTGTCGGGGAGCTGTTTTTT

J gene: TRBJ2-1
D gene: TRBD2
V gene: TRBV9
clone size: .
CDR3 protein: CASSVGTSGHEQFF
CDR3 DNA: TGTGCCAGCAGCGTTGGGACTAGCGGTCATGAGCAGTTCTTC

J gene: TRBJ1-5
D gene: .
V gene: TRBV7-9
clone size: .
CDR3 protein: CASSQGDQPQHF
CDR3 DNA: TGTGCCAGCAGCCAAGGGGACCAGCCCCAGCATTTT

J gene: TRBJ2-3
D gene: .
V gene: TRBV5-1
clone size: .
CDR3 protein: CASMGADTQYF
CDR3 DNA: TGCGCCAGCATGGGGGCAGATACGCAGTATTTT

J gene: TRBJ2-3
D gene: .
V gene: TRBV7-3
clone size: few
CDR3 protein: CASSSVTSDTQYF
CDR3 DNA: TGTGCCAGCAGCTCCGTTACATCAGATACGCAGTATTTT

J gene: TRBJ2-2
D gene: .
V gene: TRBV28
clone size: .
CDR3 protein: CASSGRGANTGELFF
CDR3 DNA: TGTGCCAGCAGTGGACGGGGTGCGAACACCGGGGAGCTGTTTTTT

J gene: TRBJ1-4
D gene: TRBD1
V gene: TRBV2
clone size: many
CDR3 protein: CASSEAGTGATNEKLFF
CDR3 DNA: TGTGCCAGCAGTGAAGCAGGGACAGGAGCAACTAATGAAAAACTGTTTTTT

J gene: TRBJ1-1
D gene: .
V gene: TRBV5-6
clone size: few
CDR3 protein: CASSSIGGLNTEAFF
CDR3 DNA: TGTGCCAGCAGCTCCATTGGGGGTTTGAACACTGAAGCTTTCTTT

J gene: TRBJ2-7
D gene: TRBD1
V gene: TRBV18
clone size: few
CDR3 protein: CASSPTGGWEQYF
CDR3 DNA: TGTGCCAGCTCGCCCACAGGGGGCTGGGAGCAGTACTTC

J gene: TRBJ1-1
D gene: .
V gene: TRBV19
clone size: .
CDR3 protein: CASTYTGGTEAFF
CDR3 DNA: TGTGCCAGTACCTATACAGGCGGGACTGAAGCTTTCTTT

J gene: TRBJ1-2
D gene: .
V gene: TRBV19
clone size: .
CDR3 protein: CASREGGTGTYYGYTF
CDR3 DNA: TGTGCCAGTAGGGAGGGAGGAACGGGGACCTACTATGGCTACACCTTC

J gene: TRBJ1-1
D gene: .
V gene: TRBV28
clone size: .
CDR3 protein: CASSLIQGTAEAFF
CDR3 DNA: TGTGCCAGCAGTCTAATACAGGGAACAGCTGAAGCTTTCTTT

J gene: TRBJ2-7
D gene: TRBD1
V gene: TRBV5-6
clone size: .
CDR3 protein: CASRRQGAFEQYF
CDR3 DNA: TGTGCCAGCAGGAGACAGGGGGCTTTCGAGCAGTACTTC

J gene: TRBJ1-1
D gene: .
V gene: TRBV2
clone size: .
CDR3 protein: CASSRASEAFF
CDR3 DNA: TGTGCCAGCAGTCGGGCGAGTGAAGCTTTCTTT

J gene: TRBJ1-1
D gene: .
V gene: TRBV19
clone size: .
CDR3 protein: CASSIVGGAAEAFF
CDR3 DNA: TGTGCCAGTAGTATAGTTGGCGGAGCGGCTGAAGCTTTCTTT

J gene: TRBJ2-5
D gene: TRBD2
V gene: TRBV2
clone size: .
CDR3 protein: CASSPSTKREEQETQYF
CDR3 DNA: TGTGCCAGCAGTCCCTCAACTAAGCGGGAGGAACAAGAGACCCAGTACTTC

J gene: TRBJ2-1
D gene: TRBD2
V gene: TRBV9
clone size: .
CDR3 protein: CASSVGGGRINEQFF
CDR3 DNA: TGTGCCAGCAGCGTAGGCGGCGGGAGAATAAATGAGCAGTTCTTC